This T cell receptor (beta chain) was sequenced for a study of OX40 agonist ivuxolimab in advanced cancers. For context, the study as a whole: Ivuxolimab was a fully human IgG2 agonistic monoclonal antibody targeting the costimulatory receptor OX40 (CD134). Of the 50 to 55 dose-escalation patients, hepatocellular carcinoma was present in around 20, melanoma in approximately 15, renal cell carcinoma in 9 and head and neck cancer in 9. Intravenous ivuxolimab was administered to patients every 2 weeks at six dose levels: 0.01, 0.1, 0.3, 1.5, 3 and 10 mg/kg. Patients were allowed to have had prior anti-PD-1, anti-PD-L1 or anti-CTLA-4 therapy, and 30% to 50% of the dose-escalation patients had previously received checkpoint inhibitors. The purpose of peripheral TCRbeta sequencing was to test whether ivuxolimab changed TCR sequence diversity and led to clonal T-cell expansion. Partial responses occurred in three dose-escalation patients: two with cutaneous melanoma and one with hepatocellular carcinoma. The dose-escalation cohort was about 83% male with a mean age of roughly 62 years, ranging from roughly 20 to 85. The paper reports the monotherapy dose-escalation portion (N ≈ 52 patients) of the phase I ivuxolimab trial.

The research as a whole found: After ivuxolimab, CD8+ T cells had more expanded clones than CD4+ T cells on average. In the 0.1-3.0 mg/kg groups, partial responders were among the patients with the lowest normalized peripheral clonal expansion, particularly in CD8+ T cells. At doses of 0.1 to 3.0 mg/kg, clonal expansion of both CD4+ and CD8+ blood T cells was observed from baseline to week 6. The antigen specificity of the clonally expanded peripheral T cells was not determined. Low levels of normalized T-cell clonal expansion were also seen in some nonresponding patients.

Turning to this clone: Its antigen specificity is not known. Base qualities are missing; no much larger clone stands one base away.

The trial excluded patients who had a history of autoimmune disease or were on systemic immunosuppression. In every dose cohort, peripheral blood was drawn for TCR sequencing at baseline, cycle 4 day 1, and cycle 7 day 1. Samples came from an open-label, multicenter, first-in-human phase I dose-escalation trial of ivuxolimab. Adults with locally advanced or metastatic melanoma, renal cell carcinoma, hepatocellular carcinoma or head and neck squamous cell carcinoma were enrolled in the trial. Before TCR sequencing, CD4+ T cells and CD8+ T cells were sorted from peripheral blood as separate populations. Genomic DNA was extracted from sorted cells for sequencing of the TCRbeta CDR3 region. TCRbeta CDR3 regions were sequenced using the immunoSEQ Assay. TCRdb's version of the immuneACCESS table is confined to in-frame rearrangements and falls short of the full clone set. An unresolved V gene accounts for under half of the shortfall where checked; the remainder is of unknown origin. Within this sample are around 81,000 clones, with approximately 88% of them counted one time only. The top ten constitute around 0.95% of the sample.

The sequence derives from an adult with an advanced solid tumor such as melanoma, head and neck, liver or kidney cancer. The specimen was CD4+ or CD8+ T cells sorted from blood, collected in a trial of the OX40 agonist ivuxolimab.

The CDR3 region: CASSESGYEQFF. The nucleotide sequence is given as TGTGCCAGCAGTGAGAGTGGTTATGAGCAGTTCTTC. Recombination connected TRBV25-1 to TRBJ2-1, with no confident D gene call. From a lookup of the germline V gene, CDR1 and CDR2 are MGHDK and SYGVNS. Spanning cysteine to phenylalanine, the CDR3 consists of 12 amino acids. This entry keeps only the CDR3 DNA: 36 bases, framed from base 1. Between the V and J ends, shortened by 3 bases and 8 bases respectively, the junction contains 8 bases.